Listed below are T cell receptor beta chains from one sample, sequenced in a study of T-cell reconstitution after alpha-beta-depleted transplantation in children. TCRdb fed the PCR reads into MiXCR, producing one record per CDR3 protein. The sample has around 300,000 distinct CDR3 sequences; just over 7.5% are singletons. The starting material was peripheral blood, obtained 360 days after TCRalphabeta/CD19-depleted stem cell transplant. The source is a female patient between 2 and 10 years old who had a stem cell transplant for Fanconi anemia, so the T cells may come from the graft donor. Both conserved end residues are part of each CDR3. Each record gives: D gene, J gene, V gene, clone size, CDR3 DNA, CDR3 protein. The D gene is left open where the match is weak. The listing skips clone size in some rows; elsewhere it reads once, few, many or a size class.

.,TRBJ2-1,TRBV4-2,few,TGTGCCAGCAGCCAAGATTTCAAGGGGCCGTTCTTC,CASSQDFKGPFF
.,TRBJ2-3,TRBV7-6,.,TGTGCCAGCAGCCGGGGACCCTCTTTCCTCCTTACCCGCAACACGCAGTATTTT,CASSRGPSFLLTRNTQYF
.,TRBJ2-1,TRBV4-2,.,TGTGCCAGCAGCCAGAGGGCGTCGAGCGGGTACAATGAGCAGTTCTTC,CASSQRASSGYNEQFF
.,TRBJ2-5,TRBV12-3/TRBV12-4,many,TGTGCCAGCAGTTTTCTGGGTACCCTCCAAGAGACCCAGTACTTC,CASSFLGTLQETQYF
.,TRBJ1-5,TRBV5-6,.,TGTGCCAGCAGCTTCCGAGACGGAAGAGACAATCAGCCCCAGCATTTT,CASSFRDGRDNQPQHF
TRBD2,TRBJ2-7,TRBV20-1,few,TGCAGTGCTGACCCGGGACTAGCGGGAGGGCCCGGCTCCTACGAGCAGTACTTC,CSADPGLAGGPGSYEQYF
TRBD1,TRBJ2-7,TRBV3-1,many,TGTGCCAGCAGCCAAATTGGGACAGGGGGAGGCGAGCAGTACTTC,CASSQIGTGGGEQYF
.,TRBJ2-7,TRBV11-2,many,TGTGCCAGCAGCTTCCTAGGTTACGAGCAGTACTTC,CASSFLGYEQYF
.,TRBJ2-5,TRBV2,few,TGTGCCAGCAGTGAAGGGCCGTACCAAGAGACCCAGTACTTC,CASSEGPYQETQYF
.,TRBJ1-5,TRBV7-6,few,TGTGCCAGCAGCTTAGCGTGGGGGCCGCAGTACCCCCAGCATTTT,CASSLAWGPQYPQHF
TRBD2,TRBJ2-5,TRBV6-5,.,TGTGCCAGCAGTTACCGGACTAGCGGGGCGGTTGGGGAAGAGACCCAGTACTTC,CASSYRTSGAVGEETQYF